The TCR beta chain described here comes from a study of T cells in localized non-small cell lung cancer. Assay: immunoSEQ multiplex PCR; the TCRdb copy retains only in-frame clones and omits some. The table has about 6,800 clones, approximately 45% seen once. The table lists this clone with a few counts. V was shortened by 0 bases and J by 4 bases, with 12 bases between the two germline ends. The germline gives CDR1 MNHGY, CDR2 SAAAGT. CDR3 size: 15 residues. Material: lymph node tissue, obtained before any cancer treatment. The rearrangement joins TRBV6-8 to TRBJ1-1; D is unresolved. This clonotype was obtained from a man aged 40 to 75 with stage I lung adenocarcinoma. The CDR3 sequence is CASSYSGEEGTEAFF. The CDR3 DNA follows: TGTGCCAGCAGTTACTCCGGGGAGGAGGGCACTGAAGCTTTCTTT.